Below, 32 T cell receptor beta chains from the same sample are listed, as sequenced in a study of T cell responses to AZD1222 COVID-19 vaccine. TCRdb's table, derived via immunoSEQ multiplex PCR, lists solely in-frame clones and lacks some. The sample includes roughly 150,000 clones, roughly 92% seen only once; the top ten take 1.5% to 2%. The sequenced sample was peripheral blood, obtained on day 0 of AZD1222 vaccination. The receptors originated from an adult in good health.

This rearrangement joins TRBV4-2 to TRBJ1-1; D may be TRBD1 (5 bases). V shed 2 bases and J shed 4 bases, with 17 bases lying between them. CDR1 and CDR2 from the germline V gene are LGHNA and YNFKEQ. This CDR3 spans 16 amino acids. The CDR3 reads CASSQTGGDGGTEAFF. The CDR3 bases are TGTGCCAGCAGCCAAACCGGGGGAGACGGAGGCACTGAAGCTTTCTTT.

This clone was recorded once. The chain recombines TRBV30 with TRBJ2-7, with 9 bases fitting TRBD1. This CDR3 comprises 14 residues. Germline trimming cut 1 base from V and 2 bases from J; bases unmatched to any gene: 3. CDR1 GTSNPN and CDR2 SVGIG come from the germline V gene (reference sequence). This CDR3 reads CAWSDNRGPYEQYF. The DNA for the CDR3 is TGTGCCTGGAGTGACAACAGGGGGCCCTACGAGCAGTACTTC.

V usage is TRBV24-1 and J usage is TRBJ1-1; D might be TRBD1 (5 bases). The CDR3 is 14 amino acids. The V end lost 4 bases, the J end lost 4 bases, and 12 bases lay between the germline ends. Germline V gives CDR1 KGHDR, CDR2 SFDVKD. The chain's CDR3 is CATSEDTAGTEAFF. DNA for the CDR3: TGTGCCACCAGTGAGGACACGGCGGGCACTGAAGCTTTCTTT.

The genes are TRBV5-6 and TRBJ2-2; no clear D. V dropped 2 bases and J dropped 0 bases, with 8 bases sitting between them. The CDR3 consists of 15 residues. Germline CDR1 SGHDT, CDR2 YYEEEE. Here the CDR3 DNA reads TGTGCCAGCAGCTTAAGTTCGGCGAACACCGGGGAGCTGTTTTTT. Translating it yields CASSLSSANTGELFF.

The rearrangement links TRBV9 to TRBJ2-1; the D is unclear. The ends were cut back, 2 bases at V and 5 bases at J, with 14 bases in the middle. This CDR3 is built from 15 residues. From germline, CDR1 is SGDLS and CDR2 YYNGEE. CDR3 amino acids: CASSVLPRLNNEQFF. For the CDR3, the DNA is TGTGCCAGCAGCGTCCTCCCGAGGCTTAACAATGAGCAGTTCTTC.

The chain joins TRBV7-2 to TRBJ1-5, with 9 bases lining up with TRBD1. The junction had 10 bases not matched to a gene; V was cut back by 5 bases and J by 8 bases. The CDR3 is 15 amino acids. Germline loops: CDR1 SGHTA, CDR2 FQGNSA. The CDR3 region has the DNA TGTGCCAGCAGCGGTGGTGGGACAGGGACCAAGCCCCAGCATTTT. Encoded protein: CASSGGGTGTKPQHF.

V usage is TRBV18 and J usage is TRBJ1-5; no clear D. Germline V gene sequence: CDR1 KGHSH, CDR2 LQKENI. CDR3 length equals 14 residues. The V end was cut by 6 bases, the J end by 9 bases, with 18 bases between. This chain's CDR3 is CASSPSHAMVPQHF. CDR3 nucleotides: TGTGCCAGCTCGCCATCACATGCGATGGTGCCCCAGCATTTT.

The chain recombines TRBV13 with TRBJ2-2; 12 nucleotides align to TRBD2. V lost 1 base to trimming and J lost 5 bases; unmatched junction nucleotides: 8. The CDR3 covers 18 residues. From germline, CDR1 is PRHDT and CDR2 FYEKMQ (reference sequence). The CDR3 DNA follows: TGTGCCAGCAGCTTAGCCACGGTACTAGCGGGGGGTACCGGGGAGCTGTTTTTT. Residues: CASSLATVLAGGTGELFF.

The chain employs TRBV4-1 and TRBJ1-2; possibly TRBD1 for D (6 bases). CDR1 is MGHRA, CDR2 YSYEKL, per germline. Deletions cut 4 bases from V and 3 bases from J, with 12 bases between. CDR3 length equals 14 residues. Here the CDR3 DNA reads TGCGCCAGCAGCCTAGGCAGGGGAGACTATGGCTACACCTTC. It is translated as CASSLGRGDYGYTF.

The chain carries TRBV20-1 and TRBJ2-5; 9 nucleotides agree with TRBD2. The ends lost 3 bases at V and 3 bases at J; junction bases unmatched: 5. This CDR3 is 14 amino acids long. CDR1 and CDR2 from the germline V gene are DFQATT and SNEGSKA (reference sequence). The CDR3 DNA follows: TGCAGTGCTAGTTACGGGACTAGCAAAGAGACCCAGTACTTC. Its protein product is CSASYGTSKETQYF.

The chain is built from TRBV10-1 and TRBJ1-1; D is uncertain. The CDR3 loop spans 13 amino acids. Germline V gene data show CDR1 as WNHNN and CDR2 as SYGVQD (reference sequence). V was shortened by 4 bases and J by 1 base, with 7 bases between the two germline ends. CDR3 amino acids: CASSGRSNTEAFF. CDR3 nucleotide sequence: TGCGCCAGCAGTGGCAGGTCGAACACTGAAGCTTTCTTT.

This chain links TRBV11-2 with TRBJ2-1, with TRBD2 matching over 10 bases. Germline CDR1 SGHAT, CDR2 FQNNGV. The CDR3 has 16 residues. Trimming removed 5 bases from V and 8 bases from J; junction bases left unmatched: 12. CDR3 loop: CASSPLSGRAGYEQFF. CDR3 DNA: TGTGCCAGCAGCCCTTTAAGCGGGAGGGCCGGCTATGAGCAGTTCTTC.

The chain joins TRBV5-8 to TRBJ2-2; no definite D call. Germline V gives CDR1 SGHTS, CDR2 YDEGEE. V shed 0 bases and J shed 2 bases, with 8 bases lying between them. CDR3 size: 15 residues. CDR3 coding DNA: TGTGCCAGCAGCTTGGAGGGAACAAACACCGGGGAGCTGTTTTTT. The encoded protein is CASSLEGTNTGELFF.

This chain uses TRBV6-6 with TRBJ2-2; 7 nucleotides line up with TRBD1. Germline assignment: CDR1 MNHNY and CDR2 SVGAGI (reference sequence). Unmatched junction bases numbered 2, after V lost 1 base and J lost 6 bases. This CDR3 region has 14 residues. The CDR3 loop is CASSYYRGAGELFF. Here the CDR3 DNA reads TGTGCCAGCAGTTACTACAGGGGCGCCGGGGAGCTGTTTTTT.

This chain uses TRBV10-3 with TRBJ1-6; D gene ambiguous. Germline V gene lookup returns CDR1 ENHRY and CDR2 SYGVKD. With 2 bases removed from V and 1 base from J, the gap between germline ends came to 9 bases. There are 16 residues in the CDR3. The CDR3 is CAISEGGSSYNSPLHF. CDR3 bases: TGTGCCATCAGTGAGGGCGGGTCTTCCTATAATTCACCCCTCCACTTT.

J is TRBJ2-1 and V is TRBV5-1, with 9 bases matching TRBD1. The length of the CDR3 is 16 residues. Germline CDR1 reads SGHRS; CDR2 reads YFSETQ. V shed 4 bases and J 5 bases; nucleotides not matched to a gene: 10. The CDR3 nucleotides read TGCGCCAGCAGCCCGGACAGGGGAAGGGCGAACAATGAGCAGTTCTTC. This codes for CASSPDRGRANNEQFF.

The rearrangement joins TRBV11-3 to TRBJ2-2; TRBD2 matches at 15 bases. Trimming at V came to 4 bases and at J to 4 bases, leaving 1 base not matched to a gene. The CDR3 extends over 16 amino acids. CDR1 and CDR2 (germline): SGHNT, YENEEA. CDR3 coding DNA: TGTGCCAGCAGCTGGGGACTAGCGGGAGGCACCGGGGAGCTGTTTTTT. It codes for CASSWGLAGGTGELFF.

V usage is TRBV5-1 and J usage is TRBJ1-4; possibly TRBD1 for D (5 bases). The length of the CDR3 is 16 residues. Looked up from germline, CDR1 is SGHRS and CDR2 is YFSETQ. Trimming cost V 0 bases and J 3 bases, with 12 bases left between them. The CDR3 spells CASSLALDISNEKLFF. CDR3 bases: TGCGCCAGCAGCTTGGCCCTGGACATTTCTAATGAAAAACTGTTTTTT. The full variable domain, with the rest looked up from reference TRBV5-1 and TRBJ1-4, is KAGVTQTPRYLIKTRGQQVTLSCSPISGHRSVSWYQQTPGQGLQFLFEYFSETQRNKGNFPGRFSGRQFSNSRSEMNVSTLELGDSALYLCASSLALDISNEKLFFGSGTQLSVL.

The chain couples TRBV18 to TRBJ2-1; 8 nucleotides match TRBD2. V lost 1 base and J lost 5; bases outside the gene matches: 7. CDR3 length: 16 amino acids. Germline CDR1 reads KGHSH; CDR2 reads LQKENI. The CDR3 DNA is TGTGCCAGCTCACCACTTACTAGCGGATATAACAATGAGCAGTTCTTC. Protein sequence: CASSPLTSGYNNEQFF.

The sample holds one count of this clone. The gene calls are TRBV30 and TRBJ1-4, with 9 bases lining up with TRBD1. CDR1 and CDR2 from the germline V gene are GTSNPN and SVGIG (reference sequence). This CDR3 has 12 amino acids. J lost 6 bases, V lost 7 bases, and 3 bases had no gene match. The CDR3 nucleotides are TGTGCCTCGGACAGGGGCCATGAAAAACTGTTTTTT. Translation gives CASDRGHEKLFF.

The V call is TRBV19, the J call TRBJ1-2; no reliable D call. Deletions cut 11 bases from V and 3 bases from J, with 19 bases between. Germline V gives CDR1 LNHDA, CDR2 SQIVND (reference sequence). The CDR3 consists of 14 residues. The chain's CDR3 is CASSPDTDYYGYTF. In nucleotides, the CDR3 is TGTGCCTCCTCCCCCGACACGGATTACTATGGCTACACCTTC.

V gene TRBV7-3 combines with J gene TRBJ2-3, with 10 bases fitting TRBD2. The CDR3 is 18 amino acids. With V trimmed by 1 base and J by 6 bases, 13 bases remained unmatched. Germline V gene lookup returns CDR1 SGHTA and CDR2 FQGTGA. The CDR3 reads CASSLMGGVAGGWDTQYF. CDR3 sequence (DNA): TGTGCCAGCAGCTTAATGGGAGGGGTAGCGGGAGGATGGGATACGCAGTATTTT.

The CDR3: CASSEQGLSSTDTQYF. DNA of the CDR3: TGTGCCAGCAGTGAACAGGGACTATCTAGCACAGATACGCAGTATTTT. V gene TRBV2 combines with J gene TRBJ2-3; 7 positions match TRBD2. This CDR3 region has 16 residues. Germline lookup yields CDR1 SNHLY and CDR2 FYNNEI. V gave up 2 bases and J gave up 0 bases; unmatched junction bases: 5.

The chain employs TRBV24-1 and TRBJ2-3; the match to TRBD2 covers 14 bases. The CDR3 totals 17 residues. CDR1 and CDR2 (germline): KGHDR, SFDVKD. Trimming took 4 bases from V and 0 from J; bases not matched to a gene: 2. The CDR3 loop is CATSERTSGRSTDTQYF. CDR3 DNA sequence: TGTGCCACCAGTGAAAGGACTAGCGGGAGGAGCACAGATACGCAGTATTTT.

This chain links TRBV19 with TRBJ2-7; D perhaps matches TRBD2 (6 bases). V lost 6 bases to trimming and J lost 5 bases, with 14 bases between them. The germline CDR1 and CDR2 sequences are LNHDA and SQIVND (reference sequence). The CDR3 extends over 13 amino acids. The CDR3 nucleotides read TGTGCCAGTAGAGCCGGGAGTATCCACGAGCAGTACTTC. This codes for CASRAGSIHEQYF.

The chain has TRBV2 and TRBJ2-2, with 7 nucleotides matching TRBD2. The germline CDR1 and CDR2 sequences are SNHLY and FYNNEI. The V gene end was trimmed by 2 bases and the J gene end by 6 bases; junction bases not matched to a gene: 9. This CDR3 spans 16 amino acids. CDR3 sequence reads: CASSEPTGLEPGELFF. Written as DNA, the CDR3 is TGTGCCAGCAGTGAACCTACAGGACTAGAACCCGGGGAGCTGTTTTTT.

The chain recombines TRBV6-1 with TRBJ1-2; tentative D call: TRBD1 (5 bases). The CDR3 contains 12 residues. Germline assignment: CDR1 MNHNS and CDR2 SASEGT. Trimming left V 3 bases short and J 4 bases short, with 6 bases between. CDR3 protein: CASSETVYGYTF. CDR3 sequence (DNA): TGTGCCAGCAGTGAGACAGTCTATGGCTACACCTTC.

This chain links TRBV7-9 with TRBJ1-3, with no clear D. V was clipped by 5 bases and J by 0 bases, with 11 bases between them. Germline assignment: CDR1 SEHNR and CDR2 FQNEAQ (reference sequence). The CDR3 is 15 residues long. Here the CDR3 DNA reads TGTGCCAGCAGCAAAGAACAGTTCTCTGGAAACACCATATATTTT. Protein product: CASSKEQFSGNTIYF.

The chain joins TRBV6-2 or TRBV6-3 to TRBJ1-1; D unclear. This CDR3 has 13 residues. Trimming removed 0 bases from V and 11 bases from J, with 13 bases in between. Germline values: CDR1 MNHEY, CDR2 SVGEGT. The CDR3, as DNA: TGTGCCAGCAGTTACTCCACCGGGAAAAGTGCTTTCTTT. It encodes CASSYSTGKSAFF.

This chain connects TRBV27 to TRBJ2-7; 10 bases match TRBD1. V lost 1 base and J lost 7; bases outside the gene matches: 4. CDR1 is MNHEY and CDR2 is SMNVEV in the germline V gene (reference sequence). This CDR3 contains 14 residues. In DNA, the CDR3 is TGTGCCAGCAGTTTATACGGGACAGGGGATGAGCAGTACTTC. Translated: CASSLYGTGDEQYF.

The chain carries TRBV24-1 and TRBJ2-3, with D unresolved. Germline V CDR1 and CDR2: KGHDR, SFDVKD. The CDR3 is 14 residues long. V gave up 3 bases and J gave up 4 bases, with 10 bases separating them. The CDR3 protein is CATSDTLRPDTQYF. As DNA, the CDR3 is TGTGCCACCAGTGATACCCTGAGGCCAGATACGCAGTATTTT.

In DNA, the CDR3 is TGCGCCAGCAGCCCGGGGACACCGACCTACGAGCAGTACTTC. Translation gives CASSPGTPTYEQYF. The rearrangement joins TRBV5-1 to TRBJ2-7; tentative D call: TRBD1 (6 bases). The CDR3 is made up of 14 amino acids. Per germline, CDR1 SGHRS and CDR2 YFSETQ. Trimming stripped 4 bases from V and 2 bases from J, with 13 bases between.